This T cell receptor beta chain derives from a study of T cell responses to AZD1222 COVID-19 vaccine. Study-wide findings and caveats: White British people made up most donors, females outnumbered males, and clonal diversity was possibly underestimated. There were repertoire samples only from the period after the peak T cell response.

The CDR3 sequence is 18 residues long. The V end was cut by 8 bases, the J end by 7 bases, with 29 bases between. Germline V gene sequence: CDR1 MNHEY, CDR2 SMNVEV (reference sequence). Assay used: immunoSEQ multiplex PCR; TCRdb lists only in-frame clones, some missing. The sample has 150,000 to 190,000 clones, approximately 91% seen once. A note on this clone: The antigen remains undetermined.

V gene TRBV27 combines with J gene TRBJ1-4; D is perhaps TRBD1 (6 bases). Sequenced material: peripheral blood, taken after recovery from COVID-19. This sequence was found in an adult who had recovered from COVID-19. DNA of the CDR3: TGTGCCAGCGGGGGAAAGGGGTTAGGTTGGGGGGCCCGTGAAAAACTGTTTTTT. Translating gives CASGGKGLGWGAREKLFF.